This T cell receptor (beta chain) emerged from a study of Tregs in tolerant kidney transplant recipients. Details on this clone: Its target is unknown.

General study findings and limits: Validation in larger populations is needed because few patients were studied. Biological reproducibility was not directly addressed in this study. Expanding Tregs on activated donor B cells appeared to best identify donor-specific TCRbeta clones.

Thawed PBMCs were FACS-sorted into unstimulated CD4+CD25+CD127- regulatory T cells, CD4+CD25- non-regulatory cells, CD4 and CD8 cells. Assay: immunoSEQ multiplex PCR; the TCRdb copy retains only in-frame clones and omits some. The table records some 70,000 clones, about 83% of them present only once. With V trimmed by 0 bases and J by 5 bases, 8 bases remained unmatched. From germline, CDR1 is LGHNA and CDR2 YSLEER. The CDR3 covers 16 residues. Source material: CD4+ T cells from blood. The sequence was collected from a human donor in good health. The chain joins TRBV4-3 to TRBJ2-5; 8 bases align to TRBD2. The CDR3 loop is CASSQDTGGPLETQYF. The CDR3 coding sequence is TGCGCCAGCAGCCAAGATACGGGAGGGCCGCTTGAGACCCAGTACTTC.